The sequence of this T cell receptor (beta chain) was determined in a study of T-cell memory formation after mild COVID-19. Study-wide background: Each donor largely had its own TCR clusters.

Each CDR3 protein is one row after TCRdb ran MiXCR on the 5' RACE reads. In the table there are under 450,000 distinct CDR3 sequences, around a quarter of which are singletons. The CDR3 has 18 residues. After removal of 1 base from V and 4 bases from J, the junction contained 11 bases not matched to a gene. Germline lookup yields CDR1 MNHEY and CDR2 SMNVEV (reference sequence). The sequenced sample consisted of PBMCs or a T cell subset sorted from them (not recorded which). The TCR sequence derives from an adult woman who had mild COVID-19 (a few samples of this study predate the infection). Cell type and time point are not known. The chain carries TRBV27 and TRBJ2-2; TRBD1 agrees at 8 bases. Here the CDR3 reads CASSLYPGPGGLTGELFF. DNA of the CDR3: TGTGCCAGCAGTTTATACCCCGGGCCAGGGGGCCTCACCGGGGAGCTGTTTTTT.